This T cell receptor (beta chain) was recovered during a study of shared clonotypes between healthy human individuals. Turning to this clone: Its cognate antigen is unknown.

The assay was run at deep level. Template for every sorted-subset replicate PCR totaled roughly 210 ng DNA, 25,000 to 35,000 T cell genomes. Produced via immunoSEQ multiplex PCR; TCRdb's table is partial and in-frame only. This sample carries 300,000 or so clones, around 67% of them seen once, and the ten largest clones take about a tenth. General study points: Naive CD4 clonotypes were shared across several donors at roughly 5.5%.

The CDR3 length is 15 residues. Trimming shortened V by 4 bases and J by 5 bases, and 14 bases separated the two germline ends. Per the germline V gene, CDR1 is SGHNT and CDR2 is YENEEA. V usage is TRBV11-3 and J usage is TRBJ2-2; D perhaps matches TRBD2 (6 bases). This sequence originates from a man younger than 40 in good health. The sequenced material came from memory CD4+ T cells sorted from blood. As to subset: CD45RA-negative fraction. This CDR3 is CASSSQTGGTGELFF. The CDR3 DNA sequence: TGTGCCAGCAGCTCCCAGACTGGGGGGACCGGGGAGCTGTTTTTT.